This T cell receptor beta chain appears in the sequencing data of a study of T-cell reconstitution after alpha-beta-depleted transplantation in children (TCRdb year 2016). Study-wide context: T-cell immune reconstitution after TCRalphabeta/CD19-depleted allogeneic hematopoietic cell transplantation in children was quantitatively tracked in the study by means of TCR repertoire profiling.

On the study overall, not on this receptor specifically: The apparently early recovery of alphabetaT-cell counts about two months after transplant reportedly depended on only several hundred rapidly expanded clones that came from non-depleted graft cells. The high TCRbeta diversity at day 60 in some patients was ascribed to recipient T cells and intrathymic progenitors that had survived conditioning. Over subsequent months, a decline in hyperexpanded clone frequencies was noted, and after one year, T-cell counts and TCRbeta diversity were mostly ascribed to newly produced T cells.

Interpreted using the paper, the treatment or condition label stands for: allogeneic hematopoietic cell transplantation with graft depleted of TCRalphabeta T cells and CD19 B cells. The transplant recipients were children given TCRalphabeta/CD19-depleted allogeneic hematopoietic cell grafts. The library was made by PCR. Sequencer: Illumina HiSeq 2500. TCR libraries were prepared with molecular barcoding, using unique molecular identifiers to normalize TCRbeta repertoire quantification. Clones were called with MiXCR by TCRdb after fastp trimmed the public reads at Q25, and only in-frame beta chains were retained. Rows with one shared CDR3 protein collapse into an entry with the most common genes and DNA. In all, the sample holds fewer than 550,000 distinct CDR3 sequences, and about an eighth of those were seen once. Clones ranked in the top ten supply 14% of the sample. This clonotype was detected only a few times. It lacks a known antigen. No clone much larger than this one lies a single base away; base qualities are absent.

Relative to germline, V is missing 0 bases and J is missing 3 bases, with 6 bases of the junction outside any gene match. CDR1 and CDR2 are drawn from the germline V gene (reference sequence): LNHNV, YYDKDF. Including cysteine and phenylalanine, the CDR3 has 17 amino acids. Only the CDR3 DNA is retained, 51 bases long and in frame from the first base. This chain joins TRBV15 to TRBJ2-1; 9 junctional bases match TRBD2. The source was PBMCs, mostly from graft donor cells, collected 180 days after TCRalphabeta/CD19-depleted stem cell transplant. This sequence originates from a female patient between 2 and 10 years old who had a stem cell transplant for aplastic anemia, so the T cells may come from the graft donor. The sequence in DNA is TGTGCCACCAGCAGAGAAAGCACTAGCGGGTACTACAATGAGCAGTTCTTC. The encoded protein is CATSRESTSGYYNEQFF.